This TCR beta chain is drawn from a study of blood T cell repertoires in COVID-19. Study-level background: T cells, B-cell-depleted T cells, or PBMCs provided the cDNA or gDNA that served as material.

V trimming: 5 bases; J trimming: 9 bases; junction bases outside the gene matches: 6. The CDR3 consists of 12 residues. CDR1 and CDR2 (germline): MNHEY, SMNVEV (reference sequence). In the authors' workflow: By means of reference gene primer amplification, nucleated cell counts were estimated. Sequencing was performed with immunoSEQ multiplex PCR; in TCRdb, only in-frame clones are kept and a portion is missing. The V and J calls and clone size are taken from that table; D and trimming were inferred from the DNA. The sample carries 440,000 or so clones, around nine tenths recorded once. Patients at the Seattle site were enrolled during active infection and followed longitudinally.

The V gene is TRBV27, the J gene TRBJ1-1, with TRBD1 matching 7 bases. The TCR comes from a woman aged 40 to 50 with COVID-19, enrolled during active disease. What was sequenced was peripheral blood. CDR3 protein: CASSTGQMQAFF. CDR3 DNA: TGTGCCAGCAGTACGGGACAGATGCAAGCTTTCTTT.